This T cell receptor beta chain was captured in a study of blood T cell repertoires in COVID-19. Study overall: PBMCs, B-cell-depleted T cells, or T cells provided the cDNA or gDNA that made up the material.

J lost 0 bases, V lost 3 bases, and 5 bases had no gene match. The CDR3 has 15 residues. Germline V CDR1 and CDR2: MNHEY, SMNVEV (reference sequence). Categorization into cohorts depended on clinical history that participants reported. Original handling: Researchers report that nucleated cell counts were estimated from reference gene primer amplification. Data came from immunoSEQ multiplex PCR; TCRdb stores just in-frame clones and leaves some out. V and J calls and clone size are those listed in that table; D and trimming were worked out from the DNA. The data hold 270,000 or so clones, with approximately 90% observed a single time.

The V gene is TRBV27, the J gene TRBJ2-7, with TRBD1 matching 7 bases. The TCR comes from a woman aged 40 to 50 with acute COVID-19. The sequencing sample was made of PBMCs or T cells enriched from blood (not recorded which). CDR3 amino acids: CASSFLDRNSYEQYF. In nucleotides, the CDR3 is TGTGCCAGCAGTTTCTTGGACAGGAACTCCTACGAGCAGTACTTC.